This T cell receptor beta chain derives from a study of CD8+ T cells in alopecia areata. Study details: People stayed on tofacitinib for 6 to 18 months, then stopped the drug for 6 months.

Once RNA had been extracted, it was reverse transcribed into cDNA to act as the sequencing template. Sequenced by immunoSEQ multiplex PCR; TCRdb stores in-frame clones only, minus some. The sample has about 130,000 clones; around 49% are singletons. Alopecia areata patients gave lesional scalp punch biopsies and peripheral blood samples. V was trimmed by 8 bases and J by 5 bases, leaving 16 bases between them. In germline, CDR1 is MNHEY, CDR2 SMNVEV (reference sequence). The CDR3 sequence is 14 residues long. This clone appeared a few times. This sample comprised CD8+ T cells sorted from blood, obtained at week 0. The TCR comes from a human donor with alopecia areata. The chain combines TRBV27 with TRBJ2-1, with a tentative D call TRBD2 (6 bases). The CDR3 region is CASSISSANNEQFF. The CDR3 DNA reads as TGTGCCAGCTCGATCTCTAGCGCGAACAATGAGCAGTTCTTC.